Listed here are 9 T cell receptor beta chains from one sample, sequenced in a study of spatial heterogeneity in lung cancer. Study-wide results and caveats: Counts of expanded alpha and beta TCRs within tumors tracked the tumor nonsynonymous mutation count.

TCRdb passed the 5' RACE reads through MiXCR, listing each CDR3 protein once. The sample lists 18,000 or so distinct CDR3 sequences; about 6.5% were seen once. As to time point: sample taken at primary tumor resection. Their specific antigens are unknown. Sequenced here: lung tumor tissue, sampled at surgery. Receptor source: a female donor with early-stage non-small cell lung cancer.

V usage is TRBV27 and J usage is TRBJ1-2; D possibly corresponds to TRBD1 (6 bases). The CDR3 totals 14 residues. The V end lost 5 bases, the J end lost 8 bases, and 18 bases lay between the germline ends. Germline lookup yields CDR1 MNHEY and CDR2 SMNVEV (reference sequence). CDR3 amino acids: CASSLTGLSRGYTF. In DNA form, the CDR3 reads TGTGCCAGCAGTCTCACAGGGCTCTCACGAGGCTACACCTTC.

This clonotype has a count of ten or more. The genes are TRBV2 and TRBJ2-5, with no clear D. V was pared by 7 bases and J by 5 bases, with 14 bases between. The CDR3 extends over 13 amino acids. Germline CDR1 reads SNHLY; CDR2 reads FYNNEI. The CDR3 bases are TGTGCCAGCAAGGGTGCGCTAGGGGAGACCCAGTACTTC. Its translation is CASKGALGETQYF.

This clonotype was detected ten times or more. The chain couples TRBV20-1 to TRBJ2-3, with 8 bases that match TRBD1. V was pared by 7 bases and J by 2 bases, with 11 bases of the junction left unmatched. This CDR3 spans 15 amino acids. Germline V gives CDR1 DFQATT, CDR2 SNEGSKA (reference sequence). CDR3 coding DNA: TGCAGTGTCCCGATTCAGGGGGCCCCCACAGATACGCAGTATTTT. It translates to CSVPIQGAPTDTQYF.

Sample share makes this clonotype medium-sized. The CDR3 region has the DNA TGTGCCAGCAGTTATCAGGGGGCGGACTCGGCTTTCTTT. The encoded protein is CASSYQGADSAFF. V usage is TRBV12-3 or TRBV12-4 and J usage is TRBJ1-1; 8 positions match TRBD1. The CDR3 covers 13 residues. J gave up 11 bases and V 4 bases, and 9 bases lay outside the gene matches.

This clonotype was recorded a few times. This sequence joins TRBV19 and TRBJ1-1; no clear D gene. This CDR3 is 10 amino acids long. The germline gives CDR1 LNHDA, CDR2 SQIVND (reference sequence). V was pared by 8 bases and J by 3 bases, with 4 bases between. The CDR3 DNA reads as TGTGCCAGTGGTTACACTGAAGCTTTCTTT. Residues: CASGYTEAFF.

Many counts were recorded for this clonotype. V is TRBV6-2 or TRBV6-3 and J is TRBJ2-4; a weak D match, TRBD1 (6 bases). Germline assignment: CDR1 MNHEY and CDR2 SVGEGT. The ends were cut back, 0 bases at V and 8 bases at J, with 14 bases in the middle. The CDR3 extends over 15 amino acids. In nucleotides, the CDR3 is TGTGCCAGCAGTTACTCGAGTCAGGACAGAGACATTCAGTACTTC. It translates to CASSYSSQDRDIQYF.

In its sample, this clonotype was seen many times. The rearrangement uses TRBV7-8 and TRBJ1-2; no definite D call. Germline V gene sequence: CDR1 SGHVS, CDR2 FQNEAQ. V lost 1 base to trimming and J lost 8 bases, with 20 bases between them. The CDR3 length is 16 residues. CDR3 sequence: CASSLVSAGPGVGYTF. Here the CDR3 DNA reads TGTGCCAGCAGCTTAGTGTCAGCGGGCCCCGGAGTGGGCTACACCTTC.

The rearrangement uses TRBV28 and TRBJ2-2; no definite D call. CDR3 length equals 14 residues. Germline V gene data show CDR1 as MDHEN and CDR2 as SYDVKM. The V end was cut by 6 bases, the J end by 1 base, with 9 bases between. This chain's CDR3 is CASSLPGNTGELFF. CDR3 DNA sequence: TGTGCCAGCAGCCTACCAGGGAACACCGGGGAGCTGTTTTTT.

This clonotype appeared many times. This chain uses TRBV6-2 or TRBV6-3 with TRBJ2-1; TRBD2 might be the D (5 bases). The CDR3 runs 11 residues. The V gene lost 9 bases and the J gene lost 7 bases, with 10 bases spanning the gap. Germline assignment: CDR1 MNHEY and CDR2 SVGEGT. The CDR3 region has the DNA TGTGCCAGTAGCGCTTTAAATGAGCAGTTCTTC. Its protein product is CASSALNEQFF.